This T cell receptor beta chain was sequenced in a study of T cells in Graves' hyperthyroidism and ophthalmopathy. Study-level findings and limits: A model of 13 V-J features distinguished ophthalmopathy from stable hyperthyroidism.

RNA transcripts gave rise to amplified TCR beta CDR3 regions. Initially, a first-round RT-PCR of the TCR CDR3 employed the HTBI primer set. TCRdb reanalysed the multiplex PCR reads using MiXCR and keeps one entry per CDR3 protein. This table has under 200,000 distinct CDR3 sequences, about a tenth appearing once. This clonotype was detected ten times or more. The target antigen is unknown. On the basis of clinical symptoms, serum thyroxine and TRAb, thyroid ultrasound and orbital computed tomography, diagnoses were made. Trimming cost V 6 bases and J 5 bases; bases outside gene matches: 13. The germline gives CDR1 DFQATT, CDR2 SNEGSKA (reference sequence). The CDR3 covers 16 residues.

The receptor's source is a young woman with Graves' hyperthyroidism that later progressed to Graves' ophthalmopathy. Sequences were obtained from blood. V and J are TRBV20-1 and TRBJ2-5; 12 nucleotides agree with TRBD2. The CDR3 loop reads CSAMTTSGRELETQYF. CDR3 nucleotides: TGCAGTGCAATGACGACTAGCGGGAGAGAATTGGAGACCCAGTACTTC.